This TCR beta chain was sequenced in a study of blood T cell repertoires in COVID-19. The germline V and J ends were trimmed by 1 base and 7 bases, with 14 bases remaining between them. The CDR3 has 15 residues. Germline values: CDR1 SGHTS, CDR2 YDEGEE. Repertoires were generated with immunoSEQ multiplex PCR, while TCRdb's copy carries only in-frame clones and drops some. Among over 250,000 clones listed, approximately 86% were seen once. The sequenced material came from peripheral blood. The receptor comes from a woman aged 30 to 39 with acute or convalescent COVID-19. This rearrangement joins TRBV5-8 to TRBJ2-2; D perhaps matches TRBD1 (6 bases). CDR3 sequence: CASSLPEQGSGELFF. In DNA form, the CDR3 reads TGTGCCAGCAGCTTGCCAGAACAGGGTAGCGGGGAGCTGTTTTTT. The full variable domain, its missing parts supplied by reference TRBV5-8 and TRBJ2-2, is EAGVTQSPTHLIKTRGQQATLRCSPISGHTSVYWYQQALGLGLQFLLWYDEGEERNRGNFPPRFSGRQFPNYSSELNVNALELEDSALYLCASSLPEQGSGELFFGEGSRLTVL.